These 24 T cell receptor beta chains originate from one sample sequenced in a study of T-cell reconstitution after alpha-beta-depleted transplantation in children. Preparation of the TCRbeta library used unique molecular identifiers. A single record per CDR3 protein comes from TCRdb applying MiXCR to the PCR reads. The table includes around 580,000 distinct CDR3 sequences, under 30% detected once. The sequenced sample was PBMCs, mostly from graft donor cells, obtained 360 days after TCRalphabeta/CD19-depleted stem cell transplant. These receptor sequences come from a boy under two years old who had a stem cell transplant for acute myeloid leukemia, so the T cells may come from the graft donor.

There are a few counts of this clonotype. The chain links TRBV12-3 or TRBV12-4 to TRBJ2-7; 7 bases fit TRBD2. The CDR3 totals 13 residues. The V gene end was trimmed by 5 bases and the J gene end by 0 bases; junction bases not matched to a gene: 1. DNA for the CDR3: TGTGCCAGCAGTGCTAGCGGCTCCTACGAGCAGTACTTC. Amino acids: CASSASGSYEQYF.

J is TRBJ2-1 and V is TRBV24-1; either TRBD1 or TRBD2 may fit D (6 bases each). Germline CDR1 reads KGHDR; CDR2 reads SFDVKD. This CDR3 has 15 residues. V shed 1 base and J shed 5 bases, with 11 bases lying between them. Here the CDR3 reads CATSDFYREDNEQFF. The CDR3 DNA reads TGTGCCACCAGTGATTTTTACAGGGAGGACAATGAGCAGTTCTTC.

The V gene is TRBV6-6, the J gene TRBJ2-5, with TRBD2 matching over 14 bases. CDR1 is MNHNY, CDR2 SVGAGI, per germline (reference sequence). J lost 3 bases, V lost 0 bases, and 6 bases had no gene match. This CDR3 contains 18 residues. The CDR3 coding sequence is TGTGCCAGCAGTTACTCGACTAGCGGGGGGGCCTCTAAAGAGACCCAGTACTTC. Its protein is CASSYSTSGGASKETQYF.

The chain has TRBV15 and TRBJ2-5, with D hard to call. V lost 0 bases to trimming and J lost 4 bases, with 9 bases between them. The germline CDR1 and CDR2 sequences are LNHNV and YYDKDF (reference sequence). This CDR3 has 14 residues. For the CDR3, the DNA is TGTGCCACCAGCAGAGATAATCGACGAGAGACCCAGTACTTC. Translating gives CATSRDNRRETQYF.

In its sample, this clonotype was seen a few times. The rearrangement links TRBV20-1 to TRBJ2-7, with 7 bases aligning to TRBD1. With V trimmed by 5 bases and J by 5 bases, 9 bases remained unmatched. Germline V lookup: CDR1 DFQATT, CDR2 SNEGSKA (reference sequence). CDR3 length: 13 amino acids. The CDR3 sequence: CSAVTGFSNEQYV. The CDR3 region has the DNA TGCAGTGCTGTGACAGGGTTCTCAAACGAGCAGTACGTC.

Many counts were recorded for this clonotype. The CDR3 region is CASSPRVTGAVIPGELFF. In nucleotides, the CDR3 is TGTGCCAGCAGTCCCAGGGTTACAGGGGCGGTAATTCCCGGGGAGCTGTTTTTT. The V gene is TRBV12-3 or TRBV12-4, the J gene TRBJ2-2, with 7 bases aligning to TRBD1. This CDR3 region has 18 residues. The junction had 18 bases not matched to a gene; V was cut back by 5 bases and J by 6 bases.

The V gene is TRBV20-1, the J gene TRBJ2-5; D remains ambiguous. The germline gives CDR1 DFQATT, CDR2 SNEGSKA (reference sequence). CDR3 size: 13 residues. Trimming took 7 bases from V and 4 from J, leaving 16 bases between them. The CDR3: CSVFEPSRETQYF. In DNA form, the CDR3 reads TGCAGTGTGTTTGAGCCCAGCCGAGAGACCCAGTACTTC.

V is TRBV6-6 and J is TRBJ2-1; no definite D call. CDR3 size: 13 residues. The germline V gene has CDR1 MNHNY and CDR2 SVGAGI (reference sequence). The ends were cut back, 10 bases at V and 3 bases at J, with 13 bases in the middle. As DNA, the CDR3 is TGTGCCACCCTCGTGCCCCTCTACAATGAGCAGTTCTTC. It codes for CATLVPLYNEQFF.

The sample holds many counts of this clonotype. This chain links TRBV5-1 with TRBJ2-3; 7 bases line up with TRBD1. Trimming at V came to 4 bases and at J to 2 bases, leaving 7 bases not matched to a gene. Per germline, CDR1 SGHRS and CDR2 YFSETQ. This CDR3 is built from 15 residues. The CDR3 region has the DNA TGCGCCAGCAGCGCCCGGGACAGAGACACAGATACGCAGTATTTT. Protein sequence: CASSARDRDTDTQYF.

This clonotype was found many times. The rearrangement uses TRBV29-1 and TRBJ1-3; D remains ambiguous. V lost 5 bases, J lost 0 bases, and 8 bases lay in between. CDR3 size: 13 residues. Germline CDR1 and CDR2: SQVTM and ANQGSEA. The CDR3 region is CSVMGSSGNTIYF. The DNA of the CDR3 is TGCAGCGTTATGGGTTCCTCTGGAAACACCATATATTTT.

The V gene is TRBV12-3 or TRBV12-4, the J gene TRBJ2-4; D is perhaps TRBD1 or TRBD2 (5 bases each). The CDR3 sequence is 20 residues long. Trimming stripped 5 bases from V and 1 base from J, with 27 bases between. This CDR3 is CASSPEGRALGTVAKNIQYF. CDR3 nucleotide sequence: TGTGCCAGCAGTCCAGAAGGTCGTGCGTTGGGGACGGTGGCCAAAAACATTCAGTACTTC.

This clonotype was found a few times. The chain has TRBV5-1 and TRBJ2-1; TRBD2 agrees at 9 bases. There are 17 residues in the CDR3. Unmatched junction bases numbered 12, after V lost 3 bases and J lost 5 bases. CDR1 is SGHRS and CDR2 is YFSETQ in the germline V gene. CDR3 coding DNA: TGCGCCAGCAGCTCAACGGCGGGGGGGCTCCGCCACAATGAGCAGTTCTTC. It translates to CASSSTAGGLRHNEQFF. Together with reference TRBV5-1 and TRBJ2-1, the CDR3 gives the full variable domain: KAGVTQTPRYLIKTRGQQVTLSCSPISGHRSVSWYQQTPGQGLQFLFEYFSETQRNKGNFPGRFSGRQFSNSRSEMNVSTLELGDSALYLCASSSTAGGLRHNEQFFGPGTRLTVL.

The rearrangement uses TRBV3-1 and TRBJ2-1, with 10 bases that match TRBD2. The germline V gene encodes CDR1 LGHDT and CDR2 YNNKEL (reference sequence). The CDR3 extends over 17 amino acids. J was trimmed by 4 bases and V by 0 bases; bases with no gene match: 6. The CDR3 nucleotides are TGTGCCAGCAGCCAAGAAAGAACTAGCGGGGCTTACAATGAGCAGTTCTTC. Protein sequence: CASSQERTSGAYNEQFF.

This clonotype has more than one count but fewer than ten. This chain connects TRBV6-2 or TRBV6-3 to TRBJ2-1; D is unresolved. Trimming removed 4 bases at V and 6 bases at J, with 7 bases between. The length of the CDR3 is 12 residues. From germline, CDR1 is MNHEY and CDR2 SVGEGT. The CDR3 reads CASSFPPNEQFF. DNA of the CDR3: TGTGCCAGCAGTTTCCCGCCCAATGAGCAGTTCTTC.

There are many counts of this clonotype. This sequence joins TRBV6-1 and TRBJ2-1; tentative D call: TRBD2 (5 bases). CDR3 size: 14 residues. CDR1 is MNHNS and CDR2 is SASEGT in the germline V gene. Trimming removed 0 bases from V and 7 bases from J, with 10 bases in between. CDR3 DNA: TGTGCCAGCAGTGAAGCACGGACTTCTAATGAGCAGTTCTTC. It yields the protein CASSEARTSNEQFF.

The V gene is TRBV29-1, the J gene TRBJ2-1; D is ambiguous. CDR3 size: 14 residues. Trimming took off 7 bases at V and 7 bases at J, with 20 bases between the two ends. Germline-derived CDR1 and CDR2 are SQVTM and ANQGSEA. CDR3 protein: CSAPDPLGWNEQFF. In DNA form, the CDR3 reads TGCAGCGCCCCAGACCCTCTCGGCTGGAATGAGCAGTTCTTC.

The CDR3 loop is CASSFTPQFGHEQFF. CDR3 nucleotides: TGCGCCAGCAGCTTCACTCCCCAATTTGGTCATGAGCAGTTCTTC. The chain has TRBV5-1 and TRBJ2-1; D unclear. The CDR3 consists of 15 residues. Trimming took off 2 bases at V and 8 bases at J, with 17 bases between the two ends. Germline CDR1 SGHRS, CDR2 YFSETQ.

This sequence joins TRBV5-1 and TRBJ2-1; D call uncertain. Between the trimmed V and J ends, which lost 3 bases and 8 bases, there was a span of 6 bases. CDR1 and CDR2 from the germline V gene are SGHRS and YFSETQ. The CDR3 sequence is 11 residues long. This chain's CDR3 is CASSWNDEQFF. CDR3 nucleotides: TGCGCCAGCAGCTGGAATGATGAGCAGTTCTTC.

The V gene is TRBV6-5, the J gene TRBJ1-1, with unresolved D. The CDR3 loop spans 16 amino acids. The germline gives CDR1 MNHEY, CDR2 SVGAGI. V gave up 2 bases and J gave up 1 base, with 14 bases separating them. The CDR3 region has the DNA TGTGCCAGCAGTTACGGGGAACGGGGTGAGAACACTGAAGCTTTCTTT. It is translated as CASSYGERGENTEAFF.

This clonotype was observed many times. The V and J genes are TRBV20-1 and TRBJ1-5; no firm D call. V shed 0 bases and J shed 3 bases, with 3 bases lying between them. CDR3 size: 12 residues. Germline V gene sequence: CDR1 DFQATT, CDR2 SNEGSKA (reference sequence). The CDR3 sequence: CSARETNQPQHF. CDR3 sequence (DNA): TGCAGTGCTAGAGAGACCAATCAGCCCCAGCATTTT.

The gene calls are TRBV6-5 and TRBJ1-4; 7 nucleotides line up with TRBD1. Trimming took 1 base from V and 0 from J; bases not matched to a gene: 8. Germline CDR1 is MNHEY and CDR2 is SVGAGI. The CDR3 length is 18 residues. CDR3 sequence (DNA): TGTGCCAGCAGTTACTGGGGGCCAGGGGGATCAACTAATGAAAAACTGTTTTTT. Encoded protein: CASSYWGPGGSTNEKLFF.

This clonotype was counted only a few times. The chain uses TRBV9 and TRBJ2-2; no clear D gene. Germline CDR1 SGDLS, CDR2 YYNGEE. CDR3 size: 12 residues. V was shortened by 0 bases and J by 7 bases, with 4 bases between the two germline ends. CDR3 sequence: CASSVGLGELFF. The CDR3 DNA reads TGTGCCAGCAGCGTAGGACTCGGGGAGCTGTTTTTT.

In its sample, this clonotype was seen a few times. The chain couples TRBV11-2 to TRBJ1-1; D may be TRBD1 (6 bases). The CDR3 spans 15 residues. V lost 2 bases to trimming and J lost 5 bases, with 15 bases between them. The germline V gene encodes CDR1 SGHAT and CDR2 FQNNGV. The CDR3: CASSLWTDLRTEAFF. The CDR3 DNA is TGTGCCAGCAGCTTATGGACAGATTTAAGGACTGAAGCTTTCTTT.

This clonotype has at least ten counts. This sequence joins TRBV9 and TRBJ2-5; the D gene could be TRBD1 or TRBD2 (6 bases each). The germline V and J ends were trimmed by 3 bases and 5 bases, with 20 bases remaining between them. This CDR3 spans 16 amino acids. CDR1 is SGDLS and CDR2 is YYNGEE in the germline V gene. In nucleotides, the CDR3 is TGTGCCAGCAGCGCGATCCCGCACGGGGGCTCGGAGACCCAGTACTTC. Its protein product is CASSAIPHGGSETQYF.